This passage covers 30 T cell receptor beta chains from one sample sequenced in a study of blood T cell repertoires in COVID-19. Sequencing used immunoSEQ multiplex PCR; TCRdb keeps in-frame clones, though not all of them. The sample has a few hundred thousand clones; around 83% are singletons. Material for sequencing was peripheral blood. These receptor sequences come from a man older than 75 with acute or convalescent COVID-19.

V and J are TRBV6-5 and TRBJ1-3; 8 nucleotides line up with TRBD1. This CDR3 region has 16 residues. The V segment lost 0 bases and the J segment 4 bases; nucleotides outside the gene matches: 5. Looked up from germline, CDR1 is MNHEY and CDR2 is SVGAGI. This chain's CDR3 is CASSYSTGGSGNTIYF. The CDR3 DNA follows: TGTGCCAGCAGTTACTCCACAGGGGGGTCGGGAAACACCATATATTTT.

The CDR3 here is CASSYSGQQETQYF. The CDR3 DNA reads as TGTGCCAGCAGTTACTCGGGACAGCAAGAGACCCAGTACTTC. The chain employs TRBV6-5 and TRBJ2-5; 7 bases match TRBD1. V gave up 0 bases and J gave up 2 bases; unmatched junction bases: 0. The CDR3 loop spans 14 amino acids. The germline gives CDR1 MNHEY, CDR2 SVGAGI.

In this sample, this clone turned up once. The genes are TRBV10-3 and TRBJ1-3; no firm D call. CDR3 length: 16 amino acids. Trimming took 6 bases from V and 0 from J, leaving 15 bases between them. Germline V gene sequence: CDR1 ENHRY, CDR2 SYGVKD. In DNA, the CDR3 is TGTGCCATCAGGGACCCCGGGAGCGACTCTGGAAACACCATATATTTT. Amino acid sequence: CAIRDPGSDSGNTIYF.

This clone has a handful of counts. This sequence joins TRBV9 and TRBJ2-2, with 9 nucleotides matching TRBD1. Germline CDR1 is SGDLS and CDR2 is YYNGEE. V shed 3 bases, J shed 4 bases, and the junction held 1 base outside the gene matches. CDR3 length equals 14 residues. The CDR3 sequence: CASSETGGTGELFF. The CDR3 region has the DNA TGTGCCAGCAGCGAGACAGGGGGCACCGGGGAGCTGTTTTTT.

J is TRBJ2-3 and V is TRBV28; 9 nucleotides agree with TRBD1. This CDR3 is 16 amino acids long. Trimming at V came to 5 bases and at J to 4 bases, leaving 10 bases not matched to a gene. The germline V gene has CDR1 MDHEN and CDR2 SYDVKM. In nucleotides, the CDR3 is TGTGCCAGCAGTGGCCAGCAGGGACAGGGACCAGATACGCAGTATTTT. It is translated as CASSGQQGQGPDTQYF. Based on the CDR3 plus reference TRBV28 and TRBJ2-3, the full variable domain is DVKVTQSSRYLVKRTGEKVFLECVQDMDHENMFWYRQDPGLGLRLIYFSYDVKMKEKGDIPEGYSVSREKKERFSLILESASTNQTSMYLCASSGQQGQGPDTQYFGPGTRLTVL.

This clone was seen only once. The J gene is TRBJ1-1, the V gene TRBV6-5; 7 positions agree with TRBD1. After removal of 2 bases from V and 0 bases from J, the junction contained 3 bases not matched to a gene. The CDR3 loop spans 15 amino acids. Germline values: CDR1 MNHEY, CDR2 SVGAGI. CDR3 protein: CASSYAGQVNTEAFF. Here the CDR3 DNA reads TGTGCCAGCAGTTACGCAGGACAGGTGAACACTGAAGCTTTCTTT.

This sequence joins TRBV12-5 and TRBJ1-2; D remains unclear. The V gene lost 0 bases and the J gene lost 8 bases, with 10 bases spanning the gap. Germline CDR1 LGHNT, CDR2 FRNRAP. CDR3 length equals 13 residues. The DNA for the CDR3 is TGTGCTAGTGGTTTGGTTTCAGTCCTCGGCTACACCTTC. Translated: CASGLVSVLGYTF.

The chain carries TRBV3-1 (or the pseudogene TRBV3-2) and TRBJ2-7, with 9 bases that match TRBD2. CDR3 length: 14 residues. The V and J ends lost 3 bases and 5 bases, in that order; junction bases with no gene match: 5. Germline CDR1 is LGHDT and CDR2 is YNNKEL (reference sequence). Here the CDR3 DNA reads TGTGCCAGCAGCCAGCGGGAGGGCAAGGACGAGCAGTACTTC. Its translation: CASSQREGKDEQYF.

This chain joins TRBV6-1 and TRBJ1-2; D gene uncertain. With 3 bases removed from V and 2 bases from J, the gap between germline ends came to 10 bases. CDR1 is MNHNS, CDR2 SASEGT, per germline. The length of the CDR3 is 14 residues. As DNA, the CDR3 is TGTGCCAGCAGTGAGCGGCAACCGAACTATGGCTACACCTTC. Translating gives CASSERQPNYGYTF.

The chain joins TRBV11-2 to TRBJ2-1, with D tentatively TRBD2 (5 bases). The CDR3 is 15 amino acids. CDR1 and CDR2 from the germline V gene are SGHAT and FQNNGV. Trimming pared 3 bases from V and 2 bases from J, leaving 11 bases between. The CDR3 loop is CASSLAGVTYNEQFF. CDR3 bases: TGTGCCAGCAGCTTGGCGGGTGTTACCTACAATGAGCAGTTCTTC. Filled out from reference TRBV11-2 and TRBJ2-1, the complete variable domain reads EAGVAQSPRYKIIEKRQSVAFWCNPISGHATLYWYQQILGQGPKLLIQFQNNGVVDDSQLPKDRFSAERLKGVDSTLKIQPAKLEDSAVYLCASSLAGVTYNEQFFGPGTRLTVL.

The chain employs TRBV11-2 and TRBJ2-1, with 8 bases lining up with TRBD1. This CDR3 spans 12 amino acids. CDR1 is SGHAT and CDR2 is FQNNGV in the germline V gene. Losses at the gene ends were 5 bases for V and 10 bases for J; bases not matched to a gene: 4. The CDR3 loop reads CASSPRGREQFF. CDR3 DNA: TGTGCCAGCAGCCCCAGGGGGCGAGAGCAGTTCTTC.

The chain employs TRBV24-1 and TRBJ1-5; D is ambiguous. From germline, CDR1 is KGHDR and CDR2 SFDVKD. Trimming cost V 3 bases and J 7 bases, with 15 bases left between them. CDR3 length: 15 amino acids. CDR3 amino acids: CATSDGPGAGQPQHF. In nucleotides, the CDR3 is TGTGCCACCAGTGATGGCCCCGGAGCGGGCCAGCCCCAGCATTTT.

The V call is TRBV11-2, the J call TRBJ1-5; possibly TRBD1 for D (6 bases). Germline values: CDR1 SGHAT, CDR2 FQNNGV. The CDR3 runs 14 residues. V was pared by 5 bases and J by 3 bases, with 11 bases between. The CDR3 loop reads CASSRGQHNQPQHF. The DNA for the CDR3 is TGTGCCAGCAGCCGCGGACAGCACAATCAGCCCCAGCATTTT.

The chain links TRBV15 to TRBJ2-7, with D possibly matching TRBD2 (6 bases). Trimming cost V 0 bases and J 3 bases, with 12 bases left between them. The germline V gene has CDR1 LNHNV and CDR2 YYDKDF (reference sequence). CDR3 length: 15 amino acids. The CDR3 sequence is CATSRERGIIYEQYF. CDR3 in DNA: TGTGCCACCAGCAGAGAACGCGGGATCATCTACGAGCAGTACTTC.

CDR3 loop: CASRVSNYEQYF. CDR3 bases: TGCGCCAGCAGGGTCAGTAACTACGAGCAGTACTTC. This chain connects TRBV5-1 to TRBJ2-7; the D is unclear. V lost 5 bases and J 3 bases, leaving 9 bases between the germline ends. This CDR3 comprises 12 residues. CDR1 and CDR2 (germline): SGHRS, YFSETQ.

The chain is built from TRBV24-1 and TRBJ2-5, with D possibly being TRBD2 (7 bases). The CDR3 covers 14 residues. V lost 4 bases and J lost 5, with 13 bases in between. Germline V gives CDR1 KGHDR, CDR2 SFDVKD. The CDR3 region is CATSEGGAQETQYF. The DNA of the CDR3 is TGTGCCACCAGTGAAGGGGGGGCACAGGAGACCCAGTACTTC.

This chain links TRBV2 with TRBJ2-4, with 10 positions matching TRBD1. The CDR3 totals 19 residues. Trimming removed 4 bases from V and 3 bases from J; junction bases left unmatched: 15. The germline V gene encodes CDR1 SNHLY and CDR2 FYNNEI. The CDR3 DNA sequence: TGTGCCAGCAGTGCTTTACGCGACAGGGGGCTTATGAGCAAAAACATTCAGTACTTC. Amino acids: CASSALRDRGLMSKNIQYF.

The count of this clone is one. Other DNA sequences in this sample translate to the same CDR3. The chain couples TRBV10-2 to TRBJ1-1; 8 bases agree with TRBD1. Trimming took 6 bases from V and 4 from J; bases not matched to a gene: 1. Germline V lookup: CDR1 WSHSY, CDR2 SAAADI. CDR3 length: 12 amino acids. CDR3 region: CASSDRGTEAFF. The CDR3 DNA sequence: TGCGCCAGCAGCGACAGGGGCACTGAAGCTTTCTTT.

This chain connects TRBV7-8 to TRBJ2-2, with D perhaps matching TRBD1 (6 bases). Germline-derived CDR1 and CDR2 are SGHVS and FQNEAQ. V was cut by 1 base and J by 1 base, with 10 bases left in between. The CDR3 loop spans 16 amino acids. The DNA for the CDR3 is TGTGCCAGCAGCTTAGTTTCAGGGGTGAACACCGGGGAGCTGTTTTTT. It encodes CASSLVSGVNTGELFF.

The V gene is TRBV10-3, the J gene TRBJ1-4, with 8 bases aligning to TRBD1. V lost 7 bases, J lost 7 bases, and 8 bases stayed unmatched. CDR3 length: 14 residues. CDR1 and CDR2 from the germline V gene are ENHRY and SYGVKD. CDR3 loop: CAIKGQALGEKLFF. The CDR3 DNA is TGTGCCATCAAGGGACAGGCTTTGGGTGAAAAACTGTTTTTT.

This chain connects TRBV3-1 (or the pseudogene TRBV3-2) to TRBJ2-4, with 9 bases matching TRBD1. Germline-derived CDR1 and CDR2 are LGHDT and YNNKEL (reference sequence). V dropped 5 bases and J dropped 0; count of bases not matched to a gene: 14. CDR3 length: 19 residues. CDR3 sequence: CASSATRTGDRIAKNIQYF. Written as DNA, the CDR3 is TGTGCCAGCAGCGCAACTCGGACAGGGGACCGGATAGCCAAAAACATTCAGTACTTC.

The V call is TRBV5-1, the J call TRBJ2-4; D call uncertain. This CDR3 is built from 14 residues. Germline V gives CDR1 SGHRS, CDR2 YFSETQ. V lost 4 bases, J lost 8 bases, and 16 bases lay in between. The CDR3 spells CASSPSTGSYIQYF. The CDR3 coding sequence is TGCGCCAGCAGCCCATCGACTGGAAGTTACATTCAGTACTTC.

The chain joins TRBV10-2 to TRBJ1-1, with TRBD1 identical over 11 bases. After removal of 4 bases from V and 10 bases from J, the junction contained 5 bases not matched to a gene. Germline V gene sequence: CDR1 WSHSY, CDR2 SAAADI. This CDR3 comprises 13 residues. The CDR3 coding sequence is TGCGCCAGCAGTGTGGGGGGACAGGGGGTAGCTTTCTTT. Translating it yields CASSVGGQGVAFF.

The CDR3 reads CASSLGLSGLGGTDTQYF. The DNA of the CDR3 is TGCGCCAGCAGCTTGGGCCTTTCGGGACTAGGAGGCACAGATACGCAGTATTTT. V and J are TRBV5-1 and TRBJ2-3; 8 bases are a match to TRBD2. V trimming: 0 bases; J trimming: 1 base; junction bases outside the gene matches: 10. The CDR3 loop spans 18 amino acids. Germline V gene lookup returns CDR1 SGHRS and CDR2 YFSETQ.

V and J are TRBV30 and TRBJ2-1, with TRBD2 matching over 12 bases. The junction had 8 bases not matched to a gene; V was cut back by 3 bases and J by 8 bases. The CDR3 runs 15 residues. Germline CDR1 reads GTSNPN; CDR2 reads SVGIG (reference sequence). For the CDR3, the DNA is TGTGCCTGGAGAAAGGGGACTAGCGGGCTCTATGAGCAGTTCTTC. This gives the protein CAWRKGTSGLYEQFF.

The chain joins TRBV3-1 (or the pseudogene TRBV3-2) to TRBJ1-2, with 12 bases fitting TRBD1. The CDR3 contains 14 residues. The V and J ends lost 5 bases and 7 bases, in that order; junction bases with no gene match: 5. Germline V gene sequence: CDR1 LGHDT, CDR2 YNNKEL (reference sequence). The CDR3 nucleotides are TGTGCCAGCAGCAGGGACAGGGGGCAAAGTGGCTACACCTTC. This gives the protein CASSRDRGQSGYTF.

The V gene is TRBV7-9, the J gene TRBJ2-3; 9 nucleotides match TRBD1. The junction had 12 bases not matched to a gene; V was cut back by 5 bases and J by 3 bases. The CDR3 spans 17 residues. Germline CDR1 and CDR2: SEHNR and FQNEAQ (reference sequence). The CDR3 nucleotides read TGTGCCAGCAGCAAACAGGGGGCGGCTGGGGTGACAGATACGCAGTATTTT. Translation gives CASSKQGAAGVTDTQYF.

The chain has TRBV24-1 and TRBJ1-2; D is undetermined. Germline assignment: CDR1 KGHDR and CDR2 SFDVKD. Deletions cut 4 bases from V and 7 bases from J, with 15 bases between. The CDR3 runs 14 residues. The CDR3 nucleotides read TGTGCCACCAGTGAGGATGGAAGTGGCGGTGGCTACACCTTC. This sequence encodes CATSEDGSGGGYTF.

This clone was seen more than once but under ten times. This rearrangement joins TRBV6-5 to TRBJ1-6, with TRBD1 identical over 7 bases. V was clipped by 3 bases and J by 10 bases; unmatched bases: 3. CDR3 size: 13 residues. Germline V gene sequence: CDR1 MNHEY, CDR2 SVGAGI. The CDR3 spells CASSYPGQSPLHF. CDR3 in DNA: TGTGCCAGCAGTTATCCGGGACAGTCACCCCTCCACTTT.

This clone was counted many times. V gene TRBV15 combines with J gene TRBJ2-1; D gene ambiguous. Looked up from germline, CDR1 is LNHNV and CDR2 is YYDKDF (reference sequence). This CDR3 comprises 12 residues. The V and J ends lost 5 bases and 4 bases respectively, with 6 bases between them. This CDR3 is CATSVRYNEQFF. CDR3 coding DNA: TGTGCCACCAGCGTACGGTACAATGAGCAGTTCTTC.